The 27 T cell receptor beta chains reported below all come from one sample, sequenced in a study of blood T cell repertoires in COVID-19. The method was immunoSEQ multiplex PCR; TCRdb's version includes in-frame clones alone and lacks a portion of them. Seen here are roughly 190,000 clones, around 90% observed once, and the top ten hold approximately 2.4%. Sequencing was performed on PBMCs or T cells enriched from blood (not recorded which). Receptors were obtained from a woman aged 25-40 years who had recovered from COVID-19.

As regards this clone: The junction and the germline gene differ at one end; a read error may be behind it. This rearrangement joins TRBV30 to TRBJ2-7, with D tentatively TRBD1 (6 bases). This CDR3 region has 14 residues. The germline V gene encodes CDR1 GTSNPN and CDR2 SVGIG (reference sequence). CDR3 protein: CAWKWDTSSSEQYF. DNA for the CDR3: TGTGCCTGGAAATGGGACACCAGTTCCTCCGAGCAGTACTTC.

The chain links TRBV9 to TRBJ1-6; D might be TRBD1 (6 bases). Between the trimmed V and J ends, which lost 0 bases and 9 bases, there was a span of 10 bases. The CDR3 has 14 residues. In germline, CDR1 is SGDLS, CDR2 YYNGEE. The CDR3 DNA follows: TGTGCCAGCAGCGTAGAACAGGGTGTTTCACCCCTCCACTTT. This encodes CASSVEQGVSPLHF.

V usage is TRBV7-2 and J usage is TRBJ1-1; the D gene is possibly TRBD1 (6 bases). This CDR3 is built from 15 residues. The V and J ends lost 3 bases and 3 bases respectively, with 14 bases between them. The germline CDR1 and CDR2 sequences are SGHTA and FQGNSA. Here the CDR3 reads CASSFLGHTDTEAFF. As DNA, the CDR3 is TGTGCCAGCAGCTTTCTGGGACATACGGACACTGAAGCTTTCTTT. Filled out from reference TRBV7-2 and TRBJ1-1, the complete variable domain reads GAGVSQSPSNKVTEKGKDVELRCDPISGHTALYWYRQSLGQGLEFLIYFQGNSAPDKSGLPSDRFSAERTGGSVSTLTIQRTQQEDSAVYLCASSFLGHTDTEAFFGQGTRLTVV.

Here the CDR3 DNA reads TGTGCCAGCAGTAAAGGGAGGGCTGAAGCTTTCTTT. This codes for CASSKGRAEAFF. The chain has TRBV5-8 and TRBJ1-1; the D is unclear. This CDR3 has 12 amino acids. V lost 5 bases and J 6 bases, leaving 11 bases between the germline ends. Germline V gives CDR1 SGHTS, CDR2 YDEGEE. Variable domain in full (rest from reference TRBV5-8 and TRBJ1-1): EAGVTQSPTHLIKTRGQQATLRCSPISGHTSVYWYQQALGLGLQFLLWYDEGEERNRGNFPPRFSGRQFPNYSSELNVNALELEDSALYLCASSKGRAEAFFGQGTRLTVV.

This rearrangement joins TRBV27 to TRBJ1-1; D may be TRBD1 (5 bases). Trimming left V 3 bases short and J 3 bases short, with 8 bases between. Germline V gives CDR1 MNHEY, CDR2 SMNVEV (reference sequence). This CDR3 contains 13 residues. CDR3 sequence reads: CASSLQGDTEAFF. CDR3 in DNA: TGTGCCAGCAGTTTGCAGGGCGACACTGAAGCTTTCTTT.

The chain combines TRBV6-5 with TRBJ1-1; D remains ambiguous. The V end was cut by 5 bases, the J end by 0 bases, with 7 bases between. The CDR3 is 13 residues long. Per germline, CDR1 MNHEY and CDR2 SVGAGI. CDR3 DNA: TGTGCCAGCAGTAGGACTCTGAACACTGAAGCTTTCTTT. Its translation is CASSRTLNTEAFF.

The rearrangement joins TRBV30 to TRBJ1-4; D not certain. Germline V gene data show CDR1 as GTSNPN and CDR2 as SVGIG (reference sequence). Trimming shortened V by 0 bases and J by 2 bases, and 4 bases separated the two germline ends. The length of the CDR3 is 13 residues. The CDR3 protein is CAWSVYTNEKLFF. In DNA form, the CDR3 reads TGTGCCTGGAGTGTTTATACTAATGAAAAACTGTTTTTT. Full variable domain (rest looked up from reference TRBV30 and TRBJ1-4): SQTIHQWPATLVQPVGSPLSLECTVEGTSNPNLYWYRQAAGRGLQLLFYSVGIGQISSEVPQNLSASRPQDRQFILSSKKLLLSDSGFYLCAWSVYTNEKLFFGSGTQLSVL.

The gene calls are TRBV6-2 or TRBV6-3 and TRBJ2-7; D is uncertain. CDR1 and CDR2 from the germline V gene are MNHEY and SVGEGT. This CDR3 has 12 amino acids. V shed 4 bases and J shed 4 bases, with 8 bases lying between them. The CDR3 sequence: CASSSRIYEQYF. DNA of the CDR3: TGTGCCAGCAGTTCCAGAATATACGAGCAGTACTTC.

The chain recombines TRBV5-5 with TRBJ1-5, with 8 bases fitting TRBD1. The CDR3 is made up of 17 amino acids. In germline, CDR1 is SGHKS, CDR2 YYEKEE (reference sequence). V was clipped by 2 bases and J by 5 bases; unmatched bases: 12. The CDR3 spells CASSFLDQGAVHQPQHF. The CDR3 DNA sequence: TGTGCCAGCAGCTTTTTGGACCAGGGGGCAGTTCATCAGCCCCAGCATTTT.

The rearrangement uses TRBV9 and TRBJ1-1, with a tentative D call TRBD1 (6 bases). The germline gives CDR1 SGDLS, CDR2 YYNGEE. The CDR3 has 15 amino acids. Trimming shortened V by 0 bases and J by 1 base, and 10 bases separated the two germline ends. The CDR3 bases are TGTGCCAGCAGCGTAGCTACCAGGGGGAACACTGAAGCTTTCTTT. It encodes CASSVATRGNTEAFF.

This chain links TRBV5-1 with TRBJ1-2; D is perhaps TRBD1 (6 bases). V shed 2 bases and J shed 4 bases, with 15 bases lying between them. The CDR3 is made up of 15 amino acids. The germline CDR1 and CDR2 sequences are SGHRS and YFSETQ. The CDR3 DNA reads TGCGCCAGCAGCTTTGGGTCAGGGGAGGGCTATGGCTACACCTTC. Protein sequence: CASSFGSGEGYGYTF.

The chain recombines TRBV14 with TRBJ2-7; 12 bases fit TRBD2. Trimming at V came to 4 bases and at J to 2 bases, leaving 3 bases not matched to a gene. The germline V gene has CDR1 SGHDN and CDR2 FVKESK. This CDR3 is 15 amino acids long. Here the CDR3 reads CASSLLAGGPYEQYF. For the CDR3, the DNA is TGTGCCAGCAGCCTCCTAGCGGGAGGGCCCTACGAGCAGTACTTC.

V gene TRBV7-3 combines with J gene TRBJ2-2, with a possible D match to TRBD2 (5 bases). Germline values: CDR1 SGHTA, CDR2 FQGTGA. CDR3 size: 15 residues. V lost 2 bases, J lost 3 bases, and 10 bases lay in between. The CDR3: CASSLGLAYTGELFF. CDR3 coding DNA: TGTGCCAGCAGCTTAGGACTTGCATACACCGGGGAGCTGTTTTTT. Combining the CDR3 with reference TRBV7-3 and TRBJ2-2 gives the whole variable domain GAGVSQTPSNKVTEKGKYVELRCDPISGHTALYWYRQSLGQGPEFLIYFQGTGAADDSGLPNDRFFAVRPEGSVSTLKIQRTERGDSAVYLCASSLGLAYTGELFFGEGSRLTVL.

V is TRBV21-1 and J is TRBJ2-5; the table's D call TRBD2 went unverified against the DNA. TRBV21-1 is reported as a pseudogene. CDR3 length equals 15 residues. Written as DNA, the CDR3 is TGTGCCAGCAGCAAACCAAGGAGGGCCCCGGAGACCCAGTACTTC. Amino acid sequence: CASSKPRRAPETQYF.

The table lists this clone with a count of one. V gene TRBV7-3 combines with J gene TRBJ1-1; D is perhaps TRBD1 (6 bases). Per germline, CDR1 SGHTA and CDR2 FQGTGA. Trimming shortened V by 5 bases and J by 0 bases, and 13 bases separated the two germline ends. CDR3 size: 15 residues. CDR3 coding DNA: TGTGCCAGCAGCGTAATCGACAGGATGAACACTGAAGCTTTCTTT. Its translation: CASSVIDRMNTEAFF. Full variable domain (rest looked up from reference TRBV7-3 and TRBJ1-1): GAGVSQTPSNKVTEKGKYVELRCDPISGHTALYWYRQSLGQGPEFLIYFQGTGAADDSGLPNDRFFAVRPEGSVSTLKIQRTERGDSAVYLCASSVIDRMNTEAFFGQGTRLTVV.

The chain couples TRBV19 to TRBJ1-2; perhaps TRBD1 as D (5 bases). The CDR3 is 14 residues long. The germline CDR1 and CDR2 sequences are LNHDA and SQIVND (reference sequence). Deletions cut 3 bases from V and 2 bases from J, with 10 bases between. CDR3 sequence: CASSMTVENYGYTF. In DNA, the CDR3 is TGTGCCAGTAGTATGACAGTAGAGAACTATGGCTACACCTTC. Together with reference TRBV19 and TRBJ1-2, the CDR3 gives the full variable domain: DGGITQSPKYLFRKEGQNVTLSCEQNLNHDAMYWYRQDPGQGLRLIYYSQIVNDFQKGDIAEGYSVSREKKESFPLTVTSAQKNPTAFYLCASSMTVENYGYTFGSGTRLTVV.

The rearrangement links TRBV29-1 to TRBJ2-7, with 9 positions matching TRBD2. This CDR3 contains 12 residues. With 4 bases clipped from V and 3 bases from J, the junction kept 1 base outside the gene matches. Germline V gene sequence: CDR1 SQVTM, CDR2 ANQGSEA. The CDR3 DNA follows: TGCAGCGTTGGAGCGGGGGGCTACGAGCAGTACTTC. This sequence encodes CSVGAGGYEQYF.

This chain connects TRBV10-3 to TRBJ2-1, with 11 bases matching TRBD2. This CDR3 is 14 amino acids long. Germline V CDR1 and CDR2: ENHRY, SYGVKD. Trimming cost V 6 bases and J 5 bases; bases outside gene matches: 3. The CDR3 sequence is CAIRQGLADNEQFF. Written as DNA, the CDR3 is TGTGCCATCAGACAGGGACTAGCGGACAATGAGCAGTTCTTC.

The chain recombines TRBV29-1 with TRBJ1-2; D is perhaps TRBD1 (5 bases). The V gene lost 0 bases and the J gene lost 2 bases, with 16 bases spanning the gap. CDR1 is SQVTM, CDR2 ANQGSEA, per germline. The CDR3 spans 16 residues. The CDR3 DNA reads as TGCAGCGTTGAAGATCCGATAGGACACTCCAACTATGGCTACACCTTC. Translated: CSVEDPIGHSNYGYTF.

This clone has more than one count but fewer than ten. V and J are TRBV7-2 and TRBJ1-2; TRBD1 aligns across 8 bases. The CDR3 runs to 15 residues. J gave up 3 bases and V 1 base, and 4 bases lay outside the gene matches. Germline V CDR1 and CDR2: SGHTA, FQGNSA. In DNA, the CDR3 is TGTGCCAGCAGCTTAGATACAGGGGGGGACTATGGCTACACCTTC. Translating gives CASSLDTGGDYGYTF.

This chain links TRBV24-1 with TRBJ1-2; D might be TRBD1 (5 bases). Trimming left V 6 bases short and J 2 bases short, with 6 bases between. The CDR3 length is 12 residues. Germline CDR1 KGHDR, CDR2 SFDVKD. CDR3 sequence: CATSTGNYGYTF. The CDR3 region has the DNA TGTGCCACCAGTACAGGAAACTATGGCTACACCTTC.

Comment on this clone: Other DNA sequences in the sample encode the same CDR3. This rearrangement joins TRBV7-9 to TRBJ1-1, with 10 bases identical to TRBD1. The length of the CDR3 is 14 residues. Trimming removed 3 bases from V and 4 bases from J; junction bases left unmatched: 2. CDR1 SEHNR and CDR2 FQNEAQ come from the germline V gene (reference sequence). The CDR3 spells CASSFRTGGTEAFF. The CDR3 nucleotides are TGTGCCAGCAGCTTCAGGACAGGGGGCACTGAAGCTTTCTTT.

This clone was recorded once. This chain uses TRBV15 with TRBJ2-3; 9 bases line up with TRBD2. The CDR3 spans 16 residues. Germline loops: CDR1 LNHNV, CDR2 YYDKDF (reference sequence). Trimming took 2 bases from V and 0 from J; bases not matched to a gene: 3. The CDR3 DNA follows: TGTGCCACCAGCAGACCTAGCGGGACCAGCACAGATACGCAGTATTTT. Residues: CATSRPSGTSTDTQYF.

The chain employs TRBV11-2 and TRBJ2-4, with a weak D call TRBD2 (5 bases). The CDR3 is 16 residues long. V was trimmed by 7 bases and J by 4 bases, leaving 20 bases between them. Per germline, CDR1 SGHAT and CDR2 FQNNGV. This chain's CDR3 is CASTFERGWGKNIQYF. CDR3 sequence (DNA): TGTGCCAGCACCTTCGAACGGGGATGGGGTAAAAACATTCAGTACTTC.

This sequence joins TRBV5-1 and TRBJ1-2; D might be TRBD1 (5 bases). The CDR3 runs 13 residues. Trimming removed 0 bases at V and 8 bases at J, with 11 bases between. Germline CDR1 is SGHRS and CDR2 is YFSETQ. In DNA, the CDR3 is TGCGCCAGCAGCTTGGACGCAGGGAGGGGCTACACCTTC. Its translation is CASSLDAGRGYTF. Combining the CDR3 with reference TRBV5-1 and TRBJ1-2 gives the whole variable domain KAGVTQTPRYLIKTRGQQVTLSCSPISGHRSVSWYQQTPGQGLQFLFEYFSETQRNKGNFPGRFSGRQFSNSRSEMNVSTLELGDSALYLCASSLDAGRGYTFGSGTRLTVV.

The CDR3: CASSPVNNEQFF. The CDR3 DNA sequence: TGTGCCAGCAGTCCGGTTAACAATGAGCAGTTCTTC. V and J are TRBV2 and TRBJ2-1; the D is unclear. This CDR3 has 12 residues. The germline CDR1 and CDR2 sequences are SNHLY and FYNNEI. The ends were cut back, 5 bases at V and 5 bases at J, with 7 bases in the middle.

The V and J genes are TRBV27 and TRBJ1-1; no reliable D call. In germline, CDR1 is MNHEY, CDR2 SMNVEV (reference sequence). The germline V and J ends were trimmed by 2 bases and 1 base, with 8 bases remaining between them. This CDR3 has 14 residues. The CDR3 sequence: CASSLGLPNTEAFF. The CDR3 nucleotides are TGTGCCAGCAGTTTAGGGCTACCGAACACTGAAGCTTTCTTT.